This T cell receptor beta chain is from a study of OX40 agonist ivuxolimab in advanced cancers. Regarding the research as a whole: The costimulatory receptor OX40 (CD134) was targeted by ivuxolimab, a fully human IgG2 agonistic monoclonal antibody. Intravenous ivuxolimab was administered to patients every 2 weeks at six dose levels: 0.01, 0.1, 0.3, 1.5, 3 and 10 mg/kg. Of the roughly 52 patients in dose escalation, some 20 had hepatocellular carcinoma, some 15 had melanoma, 9 had renal cell carcinoma and 9 had head and neck cancer. The dose-escalation cohort was about 86% male with a mean age of about 65 years, ranging from 23 to 79. Prior anti-PD-1, anti-PD-L1 or anti-CTLA-4 therapy was permitted, and 40% to 50% of dose-escalation patients had received checkpoint inhibitors. Partial responses were achieved by three dose-escalation patients, of whom one had hepatocellular carcinoma and two had cutaneous melanoma. Peripheral TCRbeta sequencing was intended to test whether TCR sequence diversity was altered and clonal T-cell expansion was caused by ivuxolimab. The monotherapy dose-escalation portion (N = 52 patients) of the phase I ivuxolimab trial is reported in the paper.

Study-level results and caveats: In the 0.1-3.0 mg/kg groups, partial responders had among the lowest normalized peripheral clonal expansion, particularly in CD8+ T cells. Low levels of normalized T-cell clonal expansion were also seen in some patients who did not respond. Antigen specificity was not determined for the clonally expanded peripheral T cells. After ivuxolimab, more expanded clones were found on average in CD8+ T cells than in CD4+ T cells. At doses of 0.1 to 3.0 mg/kg, clonal expansion of both CD4+ and CD8+ blood T cells was observed from baseline to week 6.

This clone was detected only a few times. Its antigen is not yet known. No quality values exist for individual bases; no much larger clone is one base distant. From cysteine to phenylalanine, the CDR3 is 15 amino acids long. Of the read, only the CDR3 DNA is kept; its 45 bases are in frame from base 1. The germline V gene encodes CDR1 MDHEN and CDR2 SYDVKM. V is clipped by 5 bases and J by 7 bases, and the sequence between their germline boundaries is 18 bases long. Patients with autoimmune disease history or receiving systemic immunosuppression were excluded from the trial. Peripheral blood for TCR sequencing was collected from all dose cohorts at baseline, on cycle 4 day 1, and on cycle 7 day 1. Samples were obtained from an open-label, multicenter, first-in-human phase I dose-escalation trial of ivuxolimab. Adults with locally advanced or metastatic melanoma, renal cell carcinoma, hepatocellular carcinoma or head and neck squamous cell carcinoma were enrolled in the trial. Before TCR sequencing, CD4+ T cells and CD8+ T cells were sorted from peripheral blood as separate populations.

For sequencing of the TCRbeta CDR3 region, genomic DNA was extracted from the sorted cells. The immunoSEQ Assay was used to sequence the TCRbeta CDR3 regions. TCRdb limited this immuneACCESS table to in-frame rearrangements with V and J called. A share of clones is missing; checked studies link under half to unresolved V genes, and the rest is unexplained. Across this sample there are 65,000 to 75,000 clones, with 70% to 90% seen only once. In total, the top ten clones hold roughly 2% of the sample. The chain is made from TRBV28 and TRBJ2-1; the D gene assignment is perhaps TRBD1 or TRBD2, with each matching 5 bases. The receptor was derived from an adult with an advanced solid tumor such as melanoma, head and neck, liver or kidney cancer. The source material was CD4+ or CD8+ T cells sorted from blood, sampled in a trial of the OX40 agonist ivuxolimab. The DNA sequence is as follows: TGTGCCAGCAGTGGGACCTACACTAGTGGGAATGAGCAGTTCTTC. The encoded protein is CASSGTYTSGNEQFF.